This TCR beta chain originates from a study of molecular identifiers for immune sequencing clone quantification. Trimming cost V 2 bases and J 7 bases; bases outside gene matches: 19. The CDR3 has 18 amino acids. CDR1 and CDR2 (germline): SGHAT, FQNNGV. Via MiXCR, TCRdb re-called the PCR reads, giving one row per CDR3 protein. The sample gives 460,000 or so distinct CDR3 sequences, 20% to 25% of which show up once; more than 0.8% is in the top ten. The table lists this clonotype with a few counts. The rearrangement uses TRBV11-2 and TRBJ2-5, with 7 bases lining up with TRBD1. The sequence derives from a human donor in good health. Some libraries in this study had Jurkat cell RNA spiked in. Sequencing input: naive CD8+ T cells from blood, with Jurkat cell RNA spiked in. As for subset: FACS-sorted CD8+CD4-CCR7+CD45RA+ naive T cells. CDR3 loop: CASSLIWIEDRTSGTQYF. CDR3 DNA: TGTGCCAGCAGCTTAATTTGGATAGAGGACAGGACGTCCGGGACCCAGTACTTC.